A selection of T cell receptor beta chains follows, all from one sample in a study of early T cells in non-severe SARS-CoV-2 infection. TCRdb itself ran the 5' RACE reads through MiXCR, one entry per CDR3 protein. This sample carries 35,000 to 55,000 distinct CDR3 sequences, roughly 6.6% of them seen once, and the ten largest clones take less than 25%. The specimen comprised whole blood, sampled at baseline. The receptors were sampled from an adult who was a healthcare worker with PCR-confirmed SARS-CoV-2 infection or an uninfected control (not recorded which). The CDR3 runs from the conserved cysteine through the conserved F or W. The order of the fields is D gene, clone size, J gene, V gene, CDR3 DNA, CDR3 protein. D genes are given only for firm matches. Part of the rows lack a size; the others show once, few, many or a class for expanded clones.

- - TRBJ2-5 TRBV7-3 TGTGCCAGCAGCTTAAGGCAGAACGCCCAGTACTTC CASSLRQNAQYF
- few TRBJ2-2 TRBV13 TGTGCCAGCAGCTTAGGGGGGGCGACGAACACCGGGGAGCTGTTTTTT CASSLGGATNTGELFF
- many TRBJ1-6 TRBV12-3/TRBV12-4 TGTGCCAGCAGTTTTGGTCCCAATTCACCCCTCCACTTT CASSFGPNSPLHF
TRBD2 few TRBJ2-3 TRBV4-1 TGCGCCAGCAGCCAAGATTGGCTAGCGGCCGGAGTTAACAGCACAGATACGCAGTATTTT CASSQDWLAAGVNSTDTQYF
- - TRBJ1-1 TRBV12-3/TRBV12-4 TGTGCCAGCAGCGTATCCACAGTTAACACTGAAGCTTTCTTT CASSVSTVNTEAFF
- few TRBJ2-2 TRBV4-3 TGCGCCAGCAGCCCAGGGTACACCGGGGAGCTGTTTTTT CASSPGYTGELFF
- - TRBJ1-1 TRBV20-1 TGCAGTGCCCTCAGTGAAGGGCAGAGCACTGAAGCTTTCTTT CSALSEGQSTEAFF
- once TRBJ2-5 TRBV6-1 TGTGTCAGCAGCGCCGGGACACAAGAGACCCAGTACTTC CVSSAGTQETQYF
TRBD2 many TRBJ2-5 TRBV14 TGTGCCAGCAGCCAGATGTTAGCGGGGGAAGAGACCCAGTACTTC CASSQMLAGEETQYF
- - TRBJ2-7 TRBV20-1 TGCAGTGCTAGAGACCGGACGCCCGGCTCCTACGAGCAGTACTTC CSARDRTPGSYEQYF
TRBD1 many TRBJ1-1 TRBV6-5 TGTGCCAGCAGTGAAGACAGGGGGTCTGAAGCTTTCTTT CASSEDRGSEAFF
TRBD1 - TRBJ2-3 TRBV2 TGTGCCAGCAGTGACGACAGGGGATGGGCAGATACGCAGTATTTT CASSDDRGWADTQYF
TRBD2 many TRBJ2-1 TRBV4-1 TGCGCCAGCAGCCCCCTTCGACTAGCGGGAACGGCGGGTGAGCAGTTCTTC CASSPLRLAGTAGEQFF
- few TRBJ2-1 TRBV7-9 TGTGCCAGCAGCCCCAAGGGACCCGAGGAGCAGTTCTTC CASSPKGPEEQFF
- - TRBJ2-4 TRBV4-2 TGTGCCAGCAGCCTGGGGTGGGCGAACATTCAGTACTTC CASSLGWANIQYF
- many TRBJ1-1 TRBV7-6 TGTGCCAGCAGCTTGTCCCCTACAATGAACACTGAAGCTTTCTTT CASSLSPTMNTEAFF
- - TRBJ2-4 TRBV7-9 TGTGCCAGCAGCTTAAGGGGGGACTCGGACATTCAGTACTTC CASSLRGDSDIQYF
- many TRBJ2-2 TRBV7-2 TGTGCCAGCAGCTTAGAGCTTTTTGGGGAGCTGTTTTTT CASSLELFGELFF
TRBD1 many TRBJ2-7 TRBV7-2 TGTGCCAGCAGCTTAGCCGGACAGGGGGCCTACGAGCAGTACTTC CASSLAGQGAYEQYF
TRBD1 - TRBJ1-1 TRBV12-3/TRBV12-4 TGTGCCAGCAGTTTAGGGTCGGGACAGGGGTTAACTGAAGCTTTCTTT CASSLGSGQGLTEAFF
- few TRBJ1-1 TRBV13 TGTGCCAGCAGCTTCCTTCTGAACACTGAAGCTTTCTTT CASSFLLNTEAFF
TRBD1 many TRBJ2-7 TRBV4-3 TGCGCCAGCAGCCAAGATCCTTCGGACAGGGACTACGAGCAGTACTTC CASSQDPSDRDYEQYF
- many TRBJ1-1 TRBV30 TGTGCCTGGAGGGGCCACAACACTGAAGCTTTCTTT CAWRGHNTEAFF
TRBD1 - TRBJ1-1 TRBV5-4 TGTGCCAGCAGCGACCGACCGACAGGGGGGTCTGAAGCTTTCTTT CASSDRPTGGSEAFF
- many TRBJ2-6 TRBV27 TGTGCCAGAAACTCCCTAAGACCCTCTGGGGCCAACGTCCTGACTTTC CARNSLRPSGANVLTF